The T cell receptor beta chain described here comes from a study of blood T cell repertoires in COVID-19. Study context: Researchers got acute and convalescent COVID-19 samples from the United States, Italy and Spain.

Profiled with immunoSEQ multiplex PCR; TCRdb holds only in-frame clones, not every one. The repertoire holds 150,000 to 250,000 clones, more than 75% seen once, with 5.5% to 7% in the top ten. The V gene's germline CDR1 is ENHRY and CDR2 SYGVKD. Trimming took 0 bases from V and 4 from J; bases not matched to a gene: 9. This CDR3 region has 19 residues. Seattle's cohort entered during active infection and was followed longitudinally. The rearrangement links TRBV10-3 to TRBJ2-3, with 14 bases identical to TRBD2. This TCR was sampled from a woman in her 40s with COVID-19, enrolled during active disease. Sequencing used peripheral blood. CDR3 DNA: TGTGCCATCAGTGAGTCCCTCGGGACTAGCGGGAGTATCGCAGATACGCAGTATTTT. Protein: CAISESLGTSGSIADTQYF.